One sample yielded the 6 T cell receptor beta chains listed below, sequenced in a study of identical twins. MiXCR, applied by TCRdb to the 5' RACE reads, yields one record per CDR3 protein. This table has fewer than 900,000 distinct CDR3 sequences, about 18% appearing once. This same sample was also taken into another study, of T cells expressing NK-cell markers.

The sequenced sample consisted of PBMCs. The source is a woman younger than 30 in good health.

This clonotype was seen a few times. The chain employs TRBV5-1 and TRBJ2-2; 7 bases are shared with TRBD1. Germline CDR1 is SGHRS and CDR2 is YFSETQ. V trimming: 7 bases; J trimming: 0 bases; junction bases outside the gene matches: 6. This CDR3 has 15 residues. CDR3 amino acids: CASQNTGANTGELFF. CDR3 coding DNA: TGCGCCAGCCAAAATACAGGGGCGAACACCGGGGAGCTGTTTTTT.

Only a few counts were recorded for this clonotype. The V call is TRBV5-1, the J call TRBJ2-4; 11 nucleotides line up with TRBD2. The CDR3 contains 16 residues. Germline V CDR1 and CDR2: SGHRS, YFSETQ. The V and J ends lost 2 bases and 8 bases, in that order; junction bases with no gene match: 9. CDR3 sequence reads: CASSLTTSGGGYIQYF. The CDR3 DNA reads TGCGCCAGCAGCTTAACCACTAGCGGGGGAGGCTACATTCAGTACTTC.

The V gene is TRBV7-9, the J gene TRBJ2-1; 10 nucleotides line up with TRBD2. After removal of 8 bases from V and 6 bases from J, the junction contained 7 bases not matched to a gene. CDR1 SEHNR and CDR2 FQNEAQ come from the germline V gene (reference sequence). This CDR3 spans 14 amino acids. CDR3 DNA: TGTGCCAGCTTAGCGGGAGGTAGCTCCAATGAGCAGTTCTTC. It yields the protein CASLAGGSSNEQFF.

This clonotype was picked up a small number of times. The chain combines TRBV19 with TRBJ1-1; TRBD1 might be the D (5 bases). This CDR3 contains 20 residues. Germline V gene data show CDR1 as LNHDA and CDR2 as SQIVND (reference sequence). V gave up 1 base and J gave up 0 bases, with 24 bases separating them. The CDR3 coding sequence is TGTGCCAGTAGTATAGGAGTATGGGGTCAGGGAACTCGTATGAACACTGAAGCTTTCTTT. Translating it yields CASSIGVWGQGTRMNTEAFF. The full variable domain, rest sourced from reference TRBV19 and TRBJ1-1, is DGGITQSPKYLFRKEGQNVTLSCEQNLNHDAMYWYRQDPGQGLRLIYYSQIVNDFQKGDIAEGYSVSREKKESFPLTVTSAQKNPTAFYLCASSIGVWGQGTRMNTEAFFGQGTRLTVV.

The chain has TRBV15 and TRBJ2-3; D is uncertain. V lost 1 base, J lost 0 bases, and 11 bases lay in between. Germline lookup yields CDR1 LNHNV and CDR2 YYDKDF (reference sequence). The CDR3 is made up of 16 amino acids. The DNA of the CDR3 is TGTGCCACCAGCAGAGGCTATGGGTCTAGCACAGATACGCAGTATTTT. Translation: CATSRGYGSSTDTQYF.

Only a few counts were recorded for this clonotype. The CDR3 DNA follows: TGTGCCACCAGTGATTCGGGAGGCGGAGGCAATGAGCAGTTCTTC. Its translation: CATSDSGGGGNEQFF. The V and J genes are TRBV24-1 and TRBJ2-1; 7 bases map to TRBD2. V was clipped by 2 bases and J by 6 bases; unmatched bases: 6. The CDR3 totals 15 residues. CDR1 and CDR2 (germline): KGHDR, SFDVKD.